The 12 T cell receptor beta chains in this list originate from one sample, sequenced in a study of blood T cell repertoires in COVID-19. Profiled with immunoSEQ multiplex PCR; TCRdb holds only in-frame clones, not every one. The repertoire holds over 200,000 clones, with less than 90% as singletons. The sample taken for sequencing was peripheral blood. The source of these receptors is a man between 60 and 75 years old who had recovered from COVID-19.

The chain combines TRBV19 with TRBJ2-2; D ambiguous. The germline V and J ends were trimmed by 6 bases and 0 bases, with 17 bases remaining between them. CDR1 and CDR2 (germline): LNHDA, SQIVND (reference sequence). CDR3 size: 17 residues. CDR3: CASRSPIRVSNTGELFF. The CDR3 region has the DNA TGTGCCAGTAGGAGTCCAATCCGGGTCTCGAACACCGGGGAGCTGTTTTTT.

V gene TRBV3-1 (or the pseudogene TRBV3-2) combines with J gene TRBJ1-2, with D possibly matching TRBD1 (5 bases). Deletions cut 1 base from V and 5 bases from J, with 8 bases between. The CDR3 is made up of 13 amino acids. The germline CDR1 and CDR2 sequences are LGHDT and YNNKEL (reference sequence). CDR3 protein: CASSQVGGYGYTF. CDR3 bases: TGTGCCAGCAGCCAAGTGGGGGGGTATGGCTACACCTTC.

The chain couples TRBV11-2 to TRBJ1-3; 8 bases fit TRBD1. V shed 2 bases and J 0 bases; nucleotides not matched to a gene: 9. This CDR3 spans 18 amino acids. Germline V gene sequence: CDR1 SGHAT, CDR2 FQNNGV. CDR3 sequence reads: CASSLRWQGARSGNTIYF. The CDR3, as DNA: TGTGCCAGCAGCTTAAGGTGGCAGGGGGCGCGCTCTGGAAACACCATATATTTT. The full variable domain, its missing parts supplied by reference TRBV11-2 and TRBJ1-3, is EAGVAQSPRYKIIEKRQSVAFWCNPISGHATLYWYQQILGQGPKLLIQFQNNGVVDDSQLPKDRFSAERLKGVDSTLKIQPAKLEDSAVYLCASSLRWQGARSGNTIYFGEGSWLTVV.

V is TRBV19 and J is TRBJ2-1, with 11 bases fitting TRBD1. V shed 6 bases and J 3 bases; nucleotides not matched to a gene: 7. The germline V gene encodes CDR1 LNHDA and CDR2 SQIVND (reference sequence). CDR3 length: 16 residues. The CDR3 DNA is TGTGCCAGTAGAGCCTGGACAGGGGGCGACTACAATGAGCAGTTCTTC. Translated, it gives CASRAWTGGDYNEQFF.

The chain joins TRBV12-3 or TRBV12-4 to TRBJ1-4; possibly TRBD1 for D (6 bases). Deletions cut 4 bases from V and 8 bases from J, with 11 bases between. CDR3 length equals 13 residues. The CDR3 loop is CASSWRGHEKLFF. CDR3 nucleotide sequence: TGTGCCAGCAGTTGGCGGGGGCACGAAAAACTGTTTTTT.

This clone was seen once. The rearrangement uses TRBV5-1 and TRBJ2-3; D is perhaps TRBD2 (5 bases). Germline-derived CDR1 and CDR2 are SGHRS and YFSETQ. V dropped 3 bases and J dropped 2 bases, with 7 bases sitting between them. The CDR3 is 13 amino acids. Here the CDR3 DNA reads TGCGCCAGCAGCTCGGGGATCACAGATACGCAGTATTTT. Protein sequence: CASSSGITDTQYF.

V and J are TRBV4-2 and TRBJ1-6; possible D gene TRBD1, 5 bases. The CDR3 has 14 amino acids. Trimming pared 2 bases from V and 6 bases from J, leaving 8 bases between. Germline values: CDR1 LGHNA, CDR2 YNFKEQ. The CDR3 loop is CASSQRQSNSPLHF. The DNA of the CDR3 is TGTGCCAGCAGCCAACGACAGAGTAATTCACCCCTCCACTTT.

In DNA form, the CDR3 reads TGTGCCAGCAGCGTAGCTACCGGAGGGGGCTACACCTTC. Translated: CASSVATGGGYTF. The chain links TRBV9 to TRBJ1-2; D is unresolved. The CDR3 loop spans 13 amino acids. V was pared by 0 bases and J by 8 bases, with 11 bases between. Per germline, CDR1 SGDLS and CDR2 YYNGEE.

The chain employs TRBV27 and TRBJ2-6; 8 bases are a match to TRBD1. Germline V gene sequence: CDR1 MNHEY, CDR2 SMNVEV (reference sequence). Unmatched junction bases numbered 20, after V lost 6 bases and J lost 4 bases. The CDR3 is made up of 20 amino acids. The CDR3 loop is CASSPRTRGTGVHGANVLTF. The CDR3 DNA follows: TGTGCCAGCAGCCCCCGGACCAGGGGGACAGGTGTTCACGGGGCCAACGTCCTGACTTTC.

V usage is TRBV19 and J usage is TRBJ1-5; no clear D. Looked up from germline, CDR1 is LNHDA and CDR2 is SQIVND (reference sequence). This CDR3 is built from 14 residues. V gave up 8 bases and J gave up 0 bases, with 11 bases separating them. CDR3 amino acids: CASGYSYSNQPQHF. The CDR3 DNA reads as TGTGCCAGTGGGTACAGTTATAGCAATCAGCCCCAGCATTTT.

This chain connects TRBV7-3 to TRBJ1-1; D possibly corresponds to TRBD1 (5 bases). With 3 bases removed from V and 4 bases from J, the gap between germline ends came to 9 bases. CDR1 SGHTA and CDR2 FQGTGA come from the germline V gene. CDR3 length equals 13 residues. The CDR3 bases are TGTGCCAGCAGCTTTGGCAGGGTCACTGAAGCTTTCTTT. Encoded protein: CASSFGRVTEAFF. The variable domain in full, completed from reference TRBV7-3 and TRBJ1-1, reads GAGVSQTPSNKVTEKGKYVELRCDPISGHTALYWYRQSLGQGPEFLIYFQGTGAADDSGLPNDRFFAVRPEGSVSTLKIQRTERGDSAVYLCASSFGRVTEAFFGQGTRLTVV.

As DNA, the CDR3 is TGTGCCAGCAGTTTAGCCCCCTCACAGGGTCAGTACTTC. Its protein product is CASSLAPSQGQYF. The chain carries TRBV12-3 or TRBV12-4 and TRBJ2-7; D is possibly TRBD1 (6 bases). V lost 0 bases, J lost 10 bases, and 13 bases lay in between. This CDR3 spans 13 amino acids.